The source of this TCR beta chain is a study of blood T cell repertoires in COVID-19. Individuals drawn from around 24 US areas were roughly 18 to 89 years old. Cohort allocation depended upon clinical history that participants reported. Exposed enrollees had met someone with a PCR-confirmed or clinician-diagnosed COVID-19 case at some point within the 2 weeks before study entry. Under the authors' procedure: Amplifying reference gene primers gave estimates of nucleated cell counts. The table came from immunoSEQ multiplex PCR; TCRdb's copy has only in-frame clones and leaves some out. The V and J calls and the clone size are those of that table, but D and trimming were determined from the DNA. The sample consists of a few hundred thousand clones, 90% of them appearing once. This CDR3 comprises 18 residues. The V gene end was trimmed by 0 bases and the J gene end by 0 bases; junction bases not matched to a gene: 8. Germline V gives CDR1 LGHNA, CDR2 YSLEER.

This receptor was obtained from a man under 40 who had been exposed to COVID-19. This sequence joins TRBV4-3 and TRBJ1-2, with TRBD1 matching over 9 bases. Sequenced material: PBMCs or T cells enriched from blood (not recorded which). Written as DNA, the CDR3 is TGCGCCAGCAGCCAAGAACGGGACAGGGTAGGGTCTAACTATGGCTACACCTTC. Translated, it gives CASSQERDRVGSNYGYTF.